This T cell receptor (beta chain) comes out of a study of cytomegalovirus exposure and HLA in healthy donors. Notes on the study in general: Researchers reported that three CMV-associated chains were confirmed in vitro as CMV antigen-specific. Previous analysis showed most TCR beta V segments were productive about 90% or about 30% of the time.

The PCR used 60 Vbeta and 13 Jbeta primers. TCRdb keeps only in-frame clones here, not all; method: immunoSEQ multiplex PCR. The sample contains 95,000 to 100,000 clones, 65% to 85% of which appear only once. This clone was detected a few times. Antigen specificity is unknown. This clonotype was obtained from a woman in her 40s in good health and CMV-seronegative. The sample consisted of PBMCs.

The CDR3 bases are TGTGCCAGCAGCGAGGCTACGCAAGTCACTGAAGCTTTCTTT. Translated, it gives CASSEATQVTEAFF. The rearrangement links TRBV5-6 to TRBJ1-1; D call uncertain. Germline CDR1 SGHDT, CDR2 YYEEEE. V gave up 4 bases and J gave up 4 bases, with 14 bases separating them. This CDR3 is 14 amino acids long.